The 3 T cell receptor delta chains below were found in one sample sequenced in a study of γδ T cells in repeated Plasmodium falciparum infection. TCRdb fed the multiplex PCR reads to CATT. The sample carries about 93,000 delta-chain clones, roughly 0.98% recorded once. Flow sorting of PBMC yielded separate Vgamma9/Vdelta2+ and Vdelta2-negative gammadelta T cell populations for bulk repertoire analysis. Sequencing was done on a sample of gamma-delta T cells from blood. These TCRs come from a pool of human donors (malaria-infected and uninfected, not separated).

Comment on this clone: TCRdb's listed protein matches a much larger clone and diverges from this DNA's translation at residue 7, likely through a read error; the protein shown comes from the DNA. V usage is TRDV1 and J usage is TRDJ1; D may be TRDD3 (5 bases). TCRdb leaves out the J gene; it was filled in here by matching the DNA to germline. V was cut by 0 bases and J by 1 base, with 21 bases left in between. The germline CDR1 and CDR2 sequences are TSWWSYY and QGS. This CDR3 region has 19 residues. CDR3 loop: CALGELPSFIWVSTDKLIF. As DNA, the CDR3 is TGTGCTCTTGGGGAACTCCCATCTTTCATCTGGGTTAGCACCGATAAACTCATCTTT.

This clone was counted between two and nine times. TCRdb has a much larger clone's protein, which differs at residue 17 from the translation of this DNA, likely because of a read error; what is shown is the protein translated from the DNA. The chain joins TRDV2 to TRDJ1; 12 nucleotides agree with TRDD3. TCRdb carries no J gene annotation; the J gene was assigned here by matching the DNA with germline. The germline V gene has CDR1 GEAIGNYY and CDR2 EKD. The CDR3 contains 20 residues. The CDR3 sequence is CACDTVSYDFVLGDTDRLIF. For the CDR3, the DNA is TGTGCCTGTGACACCGTTTCCTACGATTTTGTACTGGGGGATACCGATAGACTCATCTTT.

This clone has a count of ten or more. This chain uses TRDV3 with TRDJ1, with TRDD3 identical over 8 bases. Assignment of the J gene here rests on matching the DNA to germline, because TCRdb gives none. V was clipped by 5 bases and J by 0 bases; unmatched bases: 17. Per the germline V gene, CDR1 is TVYSNPD and CDR2 is GDNSRS (reference sequence). This CDR3 region has 17 residues. The CDR3 is CAPSYWGLNPYTDKLIF. The DNA of the CDR3 is TGTGCCCCCTCGTACTGGGGGTTAAACCCGTACACCGATAAACTCATCTTT. Together with reference TRDV3 and TRDJ1, the CDR3 gives the full variable domain: CDKVTQSSPDQTVASGSEVVLLCTYDTVYSNPDLFWYRIRPDYSFQFVFYGDNSRSEGADFTQGRFSVKHILTQKAFHLVISPVRTEDSATYYCAPSYWGLNPYTDKLIFGKGTRVTVEP.